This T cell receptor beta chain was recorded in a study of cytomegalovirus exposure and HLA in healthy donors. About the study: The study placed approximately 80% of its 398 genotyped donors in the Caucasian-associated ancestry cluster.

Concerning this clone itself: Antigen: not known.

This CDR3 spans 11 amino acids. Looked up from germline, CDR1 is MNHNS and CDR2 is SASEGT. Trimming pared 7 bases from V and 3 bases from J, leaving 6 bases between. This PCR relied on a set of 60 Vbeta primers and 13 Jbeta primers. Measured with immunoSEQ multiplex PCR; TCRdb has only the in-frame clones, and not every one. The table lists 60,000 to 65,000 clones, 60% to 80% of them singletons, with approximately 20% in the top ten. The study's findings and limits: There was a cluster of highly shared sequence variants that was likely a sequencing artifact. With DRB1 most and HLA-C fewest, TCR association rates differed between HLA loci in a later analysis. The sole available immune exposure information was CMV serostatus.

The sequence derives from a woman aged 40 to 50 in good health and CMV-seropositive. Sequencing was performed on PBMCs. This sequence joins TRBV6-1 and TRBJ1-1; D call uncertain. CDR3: CASTLYTEAFF. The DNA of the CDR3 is TGTGCCAGCACCCTATACACTGAAGCTTTCTTT.